Shown below are 29 T cell receptor beta chains from a single sample sequenced in a study of shared clonotypes between healthy human individuals. Naivety among CD8 cells was defined by CD45RO negativity and positive CCR7 selection, thereby excluding terminally differentiated effector memory CD45RA+ cells. The assay was immunoSEQ multiplex PCR, and TCRdb's table has in-frame clones only and misses some. The data hold some 800,000 clones, with 80% to 95% observed a single time. The sample consisted of naive CD8+ T cells sorted from blood. Receptor source: a man aged 30 to 39 in good health.

The V and J genes are TRBV11-2 and TRBJ2-4; 14 nucleotides match TRBD2. The CDR3 totals 15 residues. CDR1 and CDR2 from the germline V gene are SGHAT and FQNNGV. J lost 16 bases, V lost 3 bases, and 11 bases had no gene match. CDR3 sequence (DNA): TGTGCCAGCAGCTTGGCCGGGACTAGCGGGAGACGTCAATACTTC. Its protein is CASSLAGTSGRRQYF.

This clone was seen a handful of times. This chain links TRBV9 with TRBJ1-1, with TRBD1 matching 7 bases. Germline CDR1 is SGDLS and CDR2 is YYNGEE. This CDR3 region has 13 residues. The ends lost 4 bases at V and 3 bases at J; junction bases unmatched: 3. Here the CDR3 reads CASSPDRDTEAFF. The CDR3, as DNA: TGTGCCAGCAGCCCCGACAGGGACACTGAAGCTTTCTTT.

This clone has a handful of counts. This sequence joins TRBV6-5 and TRBJ2-3; 9 bases line up with TRBD1. J was trimmed by 5 bases and V by 4 bases; bases with no gene match: 10. Germline V gene sequence: CDR1 MNHEY, CDR2 SVGAGI. The CDR3 has 16 residues. CDR3 bases: TGTGCCAGCAGTTCTATATCCGGGACAGGGAGAGATACGCAGTATTTT. Translating gives CASSSISGTGRDTQYF.

The chain links TRBV27 to TRBJ2-7; TRBD2 agrees at 7 bases. Unmatched junction bases numbered 3, after V lost 8 bases and J lost 2 bases. Per germline, CDR1 MNHEY and CDR2 SMNVEV (reference sequence). This CDR3 contains 12 residues. For the CDR3, the DNA is TGTGCCAGCGGGAGGGGACCCTACGAGCAGTACTTC. This codes for CASGRGPYEQYF.

The chain employs TRBV12-1 and TRBJ2-5; the tabulated D call, TRBD1, remains unverified against the DNA. TRBV12-1 is described as a pseudogene. This CDR3 is 17 amino acids long. Here the CDR3 reads CASSSQSQAPLRKTQYF. CDR3 DNA: TGTGCCAGCAGCTCCCAGAGTCAGGCGCCTTTAAGGAAGACCCAGTACTTC.

The chain carries TRBV15 and TRBJ2-7; D is undetermined. The germline V gene has CDR1 LNHNV and CDR2 YYDKDF (reference sequence). The CDR3 contains 13 residues. V dropped 3 bases and J dropped 2 bases, with 8 bases sitting between them. The CDR3 loop reads CATSSPSPYEQYF. CDR3 sequence (DNA): TGTGCCACCAGCAGTCCGTCCCCCTACGAGCAGTACTTC.

This clone was observed a few times. The chain employs TRBV11-2 and TRBJ1-1, with unresolved D. Trimming cost V 7 bases and J 0 bases, with 9 bases left between them. In germline, CDR1 is SGHAT, CDR2 FQNNGV. The CDR3 covers 13 residues. CDR3 region: CASTETVNTEAFF. The CDR3 coding sequence is TGTGCCAGCACTGAAACGGTGAACACTGAAGCTTTCTTT.

The chain links TRBV27 to TRBJ2-6, with D unclear. Germline CDR1 reads MNHEY; CDR2 reads SMNVEV (reference sequence). Trimming pared 3 bases from V and 4 bases from J, leaving 7 bases between. This CDR3 contains 14 residues. The CDR3 reads CASSFYLGANVLTF. CDR3 in DNA: TGTGCCAGCAGTTTCTACCTCGGGGCCAACGTCCTGACTTTC. Supplemented by reference TRBV27 and TRBJ2-6, the full variable domain reads EAQVTQNPRYLITVTGKKLTVTCSQNMNHEYMSWYRQDPGLGLRQIYYSMNVEVTDKGDVPEGYKVSRKEKRNFPLILESPSPNQTSLYFCASSFYLGANVLTFGAGSRLTVL.

This clone was observed a few times. V usage is TRBV13 and J usage is TRBJ1-2; 7 nucleotides line up with TRBD1. The CDR3 runs to 12 residues. The V and J ends lost 5 bases and 12 bases, in that order; junction bases with no gene match: 9. Germline CDR1 reads PRHDT; CDR2 reads FYEKMQ (reference sequence). The CDR3 coding sequence is TGTGCCAGCAGCGAGGGGGCTTCCGTGCACACCTTC. It yields the protein CASSEGASVHTF.

The chain carries TRBV27 and TRBJ2-3; D not resolved. The CDR3 sequence is 14 residues long. V lost 4 bases and J 2 bases, leaving 10 bases between the germline ends. Germline lookup yields CDR1 MNHEY and CDR2 SMNVEV (reference sequence). The CDR3 protein is CASSYQSFTDTQYF. Here the CDR3 DNA reads TGTGCCAGCAGTTACCAAAGCTTCACAGATACGCAGTATTTT.

J is TRBJ2-5 and V is TRBV7-6; 7 nucleotides line up with TRBD2. Germline CDR1 SGHVS, CDR2 FNYEAQ. The J segment lost 7 bases and the V segment lost 5 bases, leaving 7 bases of the junction unmatched. The CDR3 loop spans 13 amino acids. DNA of the CDR3: TGTGCCAGCAGCCCAACTAGCGAGGGGACCCAGTACTTC. It yields the protein CASSPTSEGTQYF. The full variable domain, rest sourced from reference TRBV7-6 and TRBJ2-5, is GAGVSQSPRYKVTKRGQDVALRCDPISGHVSLYWYRQALGQGPEFLTYFNYEAQQDKSGLPNDRFSAERPEGSISTLTIQRTEQRDSAMYRCASSPTSEGTQYFGPGTRLLVL.

V gene TRBV18 combines with J gene TRBJ1-4, with a tentative D call TRBD1 (5 bases). V lost 0 bases and J 8 bases, leaving 16 bases between the germline ends. The CDR3 consists of 16 residues. Germline V lookup: CDR1 KGHSH, CDR2 LQKENI. The DNA for the CDR3 is TGTGCCAGCTCACCACCTGATCTGCAGGGAGGGGAAAAACTGTTTTTT. Its protein product is CASSPPDLQGGEKLFF.

For this clone: Being one base from a much bigger clone, this may be a read error. This same CDR3 is encoded by further DNA sequences in the sample. This chain joins TRBV11-2 and TRBJ2-7; D is ambiguous. Germline V gene sequence: CDR1 SGHAT, CDR2 FQNNGV. This CDR3 is 11 amino acids long. Deletions cut 4 bases from V and 3 bases from J, with 4 bases between. The CDR3, as DNA: TGTGCCAGCAGCTCCTACTACGAGCAGTACTTC. As protein: CASSSYYEQYF.

The chain links TRBV2 to TRBJ2-1; D is uncertain. The CDR3 contains 15 residues. CDR1 SNHLY and CDR2 FYNNEI come from the germline V gene. V was shortened by 3 bases and J by 5 bases, with 14 bases between the two germline ends. The chain's CDR3 is CASSEVLLRHNEQFF. In nucleotides, the CDR3 is TGTGCCAGCAGTGAGGTACTTCTTAGGCACAATGAGCAGTTCTTC.

This rearrangement joins TRBV30 to TRBJ1-3; weak D call: TRBD1 (6 bases). V was shortened by 5 bases and J by 3 bases, with 23 bases between the two germline ends. Germline CDR1 GTSNPN, CDR2 SVGIG (reference sequence). CDR3 size: 17 residues. CDR3 nucleotide sequence: TGTGCCTGGCGTACGATAGCGGGGGGCACGGATGGAAACACCATATATTTT. Translating gives CAWRTIAGGTDGNTIYF.

The chain joins TRBV19 to TRBJ1-1; no clear D gene. Germline V gives CDR1 LNHDA, CDR2 SQIVND (reference sequence). V was shortened by 0 bases and J by 1 base, with 9 bases between the two germline ends. The CDR3 is 15 amino acids. In DNA, the CDR3 is TGTGCCAGTAGTATAGATCCCCGTGCGAACACTGAAGCTTTCTTT. The encoded protein is CASSIDPRANTEAFF.

V and J are TRBV13 and TRBJ2-5; D ambiguous. CDR1 is PRHDT and CDR2 is FYEKMQ in the germline V gene (reference sequence). The V gene lost 5 bases and the J gene lost 4 bases, with 5 bases spanning the gap. The CDR3 runs to 11 residues. The chain's CDR3 is CASSNRETQYF. In DNA, the CDR3 is TGTGCCAGCAGCAATAGAGAGACCCAGTACTTC.

The chain joins TRBV9 to TRBJ2-1; D gene uncertain. V was pared by 4 bases and J by 0 bases, with 8 bases between. CDR1 and CDR2 from the germline V gene are SGDLS and YYNGEE. The CDR3 sequence is 14 residues long. CDR3 residues: CASSPPGSYNEQFF. CDR3 coding DNA: TGTGCCAGCAGCCCCCCCGGCTCCTACAATGAGCAGTTCTTC.

The genes are TRBV4-1 and TRBJ1-1; TRBD1 aligns across 10 bases. This CDR3 spans 18 amino acids. V lost 0 bases, J lost 3 bases, and 10 bases stayed unmatched. Germline-derived CDR1 and CDR2 are MGHRA and YSYEKL. Here the CDR3 DNA reads TGCGCCAGCAGCCAAGAATGGGAAGGACAGGGGGAGTACACTGAAGCTTTCTTT. Its translation is CASSQEWEGQGEYTEAFF.

This sequence joins TRBV28 and TRBJ1-3, with TRBD1 as a possible D gene (6 bases). Per the germline V gene, CDR1 is MDHEN and CDR2 is SYDVKM. CDR3 length: 15 residues. The germline V and J ends were trimmed by 5 bases and 0 bases, with 11 bases remaining between them. The CDR3 DNA reads as TGTGCCAGCAGTCGGGACATAAGCTCTGGAAACACCATATATTTT. Translated, it gives CASSRDISSGNTIYF. Variable domain in full (rest from reference TRBV28 and TRBJ1-3): DVKVTQSSRYLVKRTGEKVFLECVQDMDHENMFWYRQDPGLGLRLIYFSYDVKMKEKGDIPEGYSVSREKKERFSLILESASTNQTSMYLCASSRDISSGNTIYFGEGSWLTVV.

This chain links TRBV27 with TRBJ2-1, with 9 bases matching TRBD1. Germline CDR1 MNHEY, CDR2 SMNVEV (reference sequence). The CDR3 length is 15 residues. The V and J ends lost 2 bases and 6 bases, in that order; junction bases with no gene match: 5. This CDR3 is CASSLRDRVFNEQFF. The CDR3 DNA reads as TGTGCCAGCAGTTTAAGGGACAGGGTATTCAATGAGCAGTTCTTC.

This clone was found once. The chain employs TRBV12-5 and TRBJ2-1, with TRBD2 matching 11 bases. The germline V gene encodes CDR1 LGHNT and CDR2 FRNRAP. CDR3 size: 17 residues. V gave up 1 base and J gave up 6 bases; unmatched junction bases: 8. CDR3 amino acids: CASGLADSGRAFNEQFF. The CDR3 bases are TGTGCTAGTGGTTTGGCAGATAGCGGGAGGGCCTTCAATGAGCAGTTCTTC.

The chain employs TRBV28 and TRBJ2-3; D is unresolved. V was cut by 9 bases and J by 4 bases, with 8 bases left in between. Germline-derived CDR1 and CDR2 are MDHEN and SYDVKM. This CDR3 is 11 amino acids long. In nucleotides, the CDR3 is TGTGCCAGTTGCGCAGCAGATACGCAGTATTTT. Translating it yields CASCAADTQYF. Supplemented by reference TRBV28 and TRBJ2-3, the full variable domain reads DVKVTQSSRYLVKRTGEKVFLECVQDMDHENMFWYRQDPGLGLRLIYFSYDVKMKEKGDIPEGYSVSREKKERFSLILESASTNQTSMYLCASCAADTQYFGPGTRLTVL.

The chain joins TRBV7-9 to TRBJ1-2; D ambiguous. Per the germline V gene, CDR1 is SEHNR and CDR2 is FQNEAQ (reference sequence). Trimming removed 3 bases at V and 2 bases at J, with 19 bases between. CDR3 size: 17 residues. CDR3 coding DNA: TGTGCCAGCAGCTTCCCCTTCGACATAGGCCCCAACTATGGCTACACCTTC. Amino acids: CASSFPFDIGPNYGYTF.

This clone has just a few counts. This sequence joins TRBV7-2 and TRBJ2-3, with a weak D call TRBD2 (6 bases). Germline V gene sequence: CDR1 SGHTA, CDR2 FQGNSA. Trimming removed 8 bases at V and 0 bases at J, with 12 bases between. There are 14 residues in the CDR3. CDR3 bases: TGTGCCAGCGGGGGAGGCGTTAGCACAGATACGCAGTATTTT. Its protein is CASGGGVSTDTQYF.

A single count supports this clone. V is TRBV2 and J is TRBJ1-1, with D maybe TRBD1 (6 bases). The CDR3 has 15 amino acids. V lost 3 bases and J 4 bases, leaving 15 bases between the germline ends. Germline V gene sequence: CDR1 SNHLY, CDR2 FYNNEI. This CDR3 is CASSDPSGVGTEAFF. DNA for the CDR3: TGTGCCAGCAGTGATCCCTCAGGGGTTGGCACTGAAGCTTTCTTT.

A few counts support this clone. The chain links TRBV5-1 to TRBJ2-1, with D possibly matching TRBD2 (6 bases). The CDR3 length is 17 residues. V shed 0 bases and J shed 8 bases, with 21 bases lying between them. The germline V gene has CDR1 SGHRS and CDR2 YFSETQ. CDR3 region: CASSLAGWRAGIYEQFF. CDR3 coding DNA: TGCGCCAGCAGCTTGGCCGGCTGGAGGGCCGGTATCTATGAGCAGTTCTTC.

This clone was seen just once. The sample contains more than one DNA sequence encoding this CDR3. The gene calls are TRBV27 and TRBJ2-3; D is ambiguous. V lost 0 bases and J lost 0, with 1 base in between. This CDR3 is built from 13 residues. CDR1 is MNHEY and CDR2 is SMNVEV in the germline V gene (reference sequence). CDR3 DNA: TGTGCCAGCAGTTTATCAAGCACAGATACGCAGTATTTT. This encodes CASSLSSTDTQYF.

In this sample, this clone turned up once. This chain connects TRBV9 to TRBJ2-1; 9 nucleotides align to TRBD2. There are 16 residues in the CDR3. After removal of 2 bases from V and 4 bases from J, the junction contained 7 bases not matched to a gene. Germline CDR1 SGDLS, CDR2 YYNGEE. The CDR3 protein is CASSVRLADTYNEQFF. CDR3 nucleotides: TGTGCCAGCAGCGTTCGACTAGCGGATACTTACAATGAGCAGTTCTTC.